The 24 T cell receptor beta chains below come from one sample, sequenced in a study of T cells in Graves' hyperthyroidism and ophthalmopathy. Amplification targeted TCR beta CDR3 regions from RNA transcripts. HTBI primers were used for first-round RT-PCR of the TCR CDR3. TCRdb re-analysed the multiplex PCR reads in MiXCR, keeping a single row per CDR3 protein. The repertoire holds 250,000 to 350,000 distinct CDR3 sequences, with over 15% as singletons. The source material was blood. The receptors were gathered from a man aged 25 to 45 with Graves' hyperthyroidism.

This clonotype was picked up many times. This rearrangement joins TRBV12-3 or TRBV12-4 to TRBJ2-2, with D unclear. CDR3 length equals 16 residues. Trimming cost V 3 bases and J 2 bases, with 13 bases left between them. The CDR3 is CASSFKQFGNTGELFF. As DNA, the CDR3 is TGTGCCAGCAGTTTTAAACAGTTTGGTAACACCGGGGAGCTGTTTTTT.

This clonotype was counted at least ten times. The CDR3 coding sequence is TGTGCCAGCAGCCCAATTAGGTGGGGGGACAGGGGACACGAGCAGTACTTC. Its translation: CASSPIRWGDRGHEQYF. This chain uses TRBV7-9 with TRBJ2-7; 10 bases are shared with TRBD1. Germline CDR1 SEHNR, CDR2 FQNEAQ (reference sequence). The length of the CDR3 is 17 residues. With 5 bases clipped from V and 5 bases from J, the junction kept 15 bases outside the gene matches.

The sample holds many counts of this clonotype. The V gene is TRBV24-1, the J gene TRBJ1-1, with 8 bases matching TRBD1. The CDR3 totals 12 residues. CDR1 KGHDR and CDR2 SFDVKD come from the germline V gene. Trimming cost V 4 bases and J 11 bases; bases outside gene matches: 5. The CDR3 region is CATSDSDRDAFF. The CDR3 DNA reads TGTGCCACCAGTGACTCGGACAGGGATGCTTTCTTT.

CDR3 sequence: CASSLYGGSQETQYF. CDR3 bases: TGTGCCAGCAGCTTATACGGCGGCAGCCAAGAGACCCAGTACTTC. V and J are TRBV7-9 and TRBJ2-5; D not certain. The CDR3 runs 15 residues. Germline CDR1 SEHNR, CDR2 FQNEAQ (reference sequence). V lost 2 bases, J lost 1 base, and 11 bases lay in between.

This clonotype appeared many times. The chain has TRBV24-1 and TRBJ2-2; D is undetermined. CDR3 size: 12 residues. Between the trimmed V and J ends, which lost 5 bases and 4 bases, there was a span of 4 bases. In germline, CDR1 is KGHDR, CDR2 SFDVKD. The CDR3 loop is CATSAGTGELFF. CDR3 coding DNA: TGTGCCACCAGTGCGGGCACCGGGGAGCTGTTTTTT.

This clonotype was seen at least ten times. The chain joins TRBV29-1 to TRBJ2-2; D is possibly TRBD1 (6 bases). V was pared by 7 bases and J by 6 bases, with 12 bases between. The CDR3 sequence is 12 residues long. Germline V CDR1 and CDR2: SQVTM, ANQGSEA. The CDR3 region is CSAAYRAGELFF. In DNA, the CDR3 is TGCAGCGCAGCCTACAGGGCCGGGGAGCTGTTTTTT.

The gene calls are TRBV5-1 and TRBJ1-2, with D uncertain. Trimming removed 0 bases at V and 0 bases at J, with 9 bases between. CDR1 SGHRS and CDR2 YFSETQ come from the germline V gene. CDR3 length: 15 residues. Written as DNA, the CDR3 is TGCGCCAGCAGCTTGGTGGCAAGTCCTAACTATGGCTACACCTTC. Residues: CASSLVASPNYGYTF.

The table lists this clonotype with many counts. The chain couples TRBV6-2 or TRBV6-3 to TRBJ2-4; D possibly corresponds to TRBD2 (5 bases). Trimming removed 5 bases from V and 1 base from J, with 21 bases in between. This CDR3 is built from 18 residues. The germline V gene encodes CDR1 MNHEY and CDR2 SVGEGT. CDR3 coding DNA: TGTGCCAGCAGTAGGGCCGTGATTAGCGAGGCGGCCAAAAACATTCAGTACTTC. Protein: CASSRAVISEAAKNIQYF.

This clonotype showed up just a few times. The chain has TRBV12-3 or TRBV12-4 and TRBJ2-7; TRBD1 matches at 7 bases. V was clipped by 5 bases and J by 0 bases; unmatched bases: 10. CDR3 length: 16 amino acids. Written as DNA, the CDR3 is TGTGCCAGCAGTCCCTGGGGACAGTTGATCTCCTACGAGCAGTACTTC. Translated: CASSPWGQLISYEQYF.

This clonotype was counted many times. The genes are TRBV20-1 and TRBJ2-7; weak D call: TRBD2 (5 bases). The CDR3 totals 13 residues. CDR1 is DFQATT, CDR2 SNEGSKA, per germline (reference sequence). V was trimmed by 6 bases and J by 2 bases, leaving 14 bases between them. The CDR3 sequence is CSAVDSTPYEQYF. The CDR3 region has the DNA TGCAGTGCGGTGGACTCGACCCCCTACGAGCAGTACTTC.

This clonotype was seen at least ten times. CDR3: CSASSVGEETQYF. CDR3 in DNA: TGCAGTGCTAGCTCGGTAGGGGAAGAGACCCAGTACTTC. The J gene is TRBJ2-5, the V gene TRBV20-1; D might be TRBD1 (5 bases). The germline CDR1 and CDR2 sequences are DFQATT and SNEGSKA (reference sequence). This CDR3 is built from 13 residues. The ends were cut back, 3 bases at V and 3 bases at J, with 11 bases in the middle.

This clonotype was picked up a small number of times. The genes are TRBV20-1 and TRBJ1-6; D is unresolved. The germline V gene encodes CDR1 DFQATT and CDR2 SNEGSKA (reference sequence). The V end was cut by 2 bases, the J end by 16 bases, with 15 bases between. The CDR3 is made up of 12 amino acids. The CDR3 loop reads CSARPGGGSLHF. The DNA for the CDR3 is TGCAGTGCTAGACCGGGAGGAGGCTCACTCCACTTT.

DNA for the CDR3: TGCAGTGCTAGAGAGGGGACAGGGGGAAACACCATATATTTT. Its translation: CSAREGTGGNTIYF. J is TRBJ1-3 and V is TRBV20-1; 9 bases map to TRBD1. The germline V gene encodes CDR1 DFQATT and CDR2 SNEGSKA (reference sequence). This CDR3 is 14 amino acids long. The ends lost 0 bases at V and 4 bases at J; junction bases unmatched: 1.

The table lists this clonotype with many counts. The CDR3 nucleotides read TGTGCCAGCAGGCGCCTAGCGGGAGTTATAGACAATGAGCAGTTCTTC. It translates to CASRRLAGVIDNEQFF. This rearrangement joins TRBV3-1 to TRBJ2-1, with TRBD2 identical over 10 bases. Germline assignment: CDR1 LGHDT and CDR2 YNNKEL (reference sequence). This CDR3 region has 16 residues. J lost 5 bases, V lost 6 bases, and 10 bases had no gene match.

At least ten counts were recorded for this clonotype. The V gene is TRBV5-1, the J gene TRBJ2-3; 9 bases align to TRBD1. This CDR3 comprises 15 residues. Trimming removed 4 bases from V and 3 bases from J; junction bases left unmatched: 6. Germline lookup yields CDR1 SGHRS and CDR2 YFSETQ. CDR3 coding DNA: TGCGCCAGCAGCCGTCGGGACAGGGAAACAGATACGCAGTATTTT. It translates to CASSRRDRETDTQYF.

This clonotype was seen ten or more times. The rearrangement links TRBV11-3 to TRBJ1-1; no reliable D call. Germline V gives CDR1 SGHNT, CDR2 YENEEA. Deletions cut 4 bases from V and 0 bases from J, with 12 bases between. The CDR3 is made up of 15 amino acids. In DNA form, the CDR3 reads TGTGCCAGCAGCTGGATCCGGGGTATGAACACTGAAGCTTTCTTT. This encodes CASSWIRGMNTEAFF.

In this sample, this clonotype turned up many times. The chain links TRBV2 to TRBJ1-2; TRBD1 matches at 10 bases. Unmatched junction bases numbered 14, after V lost 1 base and J lost 6 bases. Germline CDR1 SNHLY, CDR2 FYNNEI. The CDR3 is 18 amino acids. The CDR3 is CASSEGPGQGRSSDGYTF. As DNA, the CDR3 is TGTGCCAGCAGTGAAGGGCCGGGACAGGGGCGATCTTCTGATGGCTACACCTTC.

This clonotype has only a few counts. V usage is TRBV27 and J usage is TRBJ2-2; 7 bases map to TRBD2. The V gene end was trimmed by 8 bases and the J gene end by 3 bases; junction bases not matched to a gene: 15. This CDR3 region has 17 residues. The germline CDR1 and CDR2 sequences are MNHEY and SMNVEV (reference sequence). For the CDR3, the DNA is TGTGCCAGCCTCCCGTGGCGCGGGAGATCGGACACCGGGGAGCTGTTTTTT. This gives the protein CASLPWRGRSDTGELFF.

This clonotype occurred many times. The chain recombines TRBV11-2 with TRBJ2-3; D remains ambiguous. Trimming cost V 1 base and J 5 bases, with 16 bases left between them. The CDR3 has 16 amino acids. In germline, CDR1 is SGHAT, CDR2 FQNNGV. The DNA for the CDR3 is TGTGCCAGCAGCTTAGGATACAGCCCGAAGATAGATACGCAGTATTTT. Amino acids: CASSLGYSPKIDTQYF.

Only a few counts were recorded for this clonotype. The chain carries TRBV5-1 and TRBJ1-2; D not resolved. The CDR3 contains 12 residues. Deletions cut 0 bases from V and 5 bases from J, with 5 bases between. Germline CDR1 is SGHRS and CDR2 is YFSETQ. Here the CDR3 reads CASSLGEYGYTF. The CDR3 region has the DNA TGCGCCAGCAGCTTGGGTGAATATGGCTACACCTTC.

This clonotype was found many times. CDR3 sequence: CAWSIDQTRLPQHF. The CDR3 nucleotides are TGTGCCTGGAGTATCGACCAAACGAGGTTGCCCCAGCATTTT. The chain carries TRBV30 and TRBJ1-5; D ambiguous. V shed 2 bases and J shed 9 bases, with 17 bases lying between them. The CDR3 is 14 residues long. CDR1 is GTSNPN and CDR2 is SVGIG in the germline V gene (reference sequence). Based on the CDR3 plus reference TRBV30 and TRBJ1-5, the full variable domain is SQTIHQWPATLVQPVGSPLSLECTVEGTSNPNLYWYRQAAGRGLQLLFYSVGIGQISSEVPQNLSASRPQDRQFILSSKKLLLSDSGFYLCAWSIDQTRLPQHFGDGTRLSIL.

This clonotype appeared many times. The genes are TRBV6-2 or TRBV6-3 and TRBJ2-1; 10 bases fit TRBD2. The junction had 15 bases not matched to a gene; V was cut back by 11 bases and J by 8 bases. Germline V gives CDR1 MNHEY, CDR2 SVGEGT. The CDR3 is made up of 15 amino acids. CDR3 nucleotide sequence: TGTGCCGCCTCAGGCAGCGGGAGGGCCATCGATGAGCAGTTCTTC. It is translated as CAASGSGRAIDEQFF.

This clonotype was seen ten or more times. The chain links TRBV12-3 or TRBV12-4 to TRBJ2-7; no clear D gene. The CDR3 is 14 amino acids. Trimming took 5 bases from V and 0 from J, leaving 11 bases between them. The DNA for the CDR3 is TGTGCCAGCAGTCCCAGACTCGACTCCTACGAGCAGTACTTC. Amino acid sequence: CASSPRLDSYEQYF.

This clonotype was detected ten times or more. The V gene is TRBV27, the J gene TRBJ2-5; 10 positions agree with TRBD2. Germline V gene data show CDR1 as MNHEY and CDR2 as SMNVEV (reference sequence). The ends lost 5 bases at V and 4 bases at J; junction bases unmatched: 13. This CDR3 contains 17 residues. The CDR3 DNA reads as TGTGCCAGCAGTACCCAAGCGGGAGGGGGCCTCGGAGAGACCCAGTACTTC. It encodes CASSTQAGGGLGETQYF.